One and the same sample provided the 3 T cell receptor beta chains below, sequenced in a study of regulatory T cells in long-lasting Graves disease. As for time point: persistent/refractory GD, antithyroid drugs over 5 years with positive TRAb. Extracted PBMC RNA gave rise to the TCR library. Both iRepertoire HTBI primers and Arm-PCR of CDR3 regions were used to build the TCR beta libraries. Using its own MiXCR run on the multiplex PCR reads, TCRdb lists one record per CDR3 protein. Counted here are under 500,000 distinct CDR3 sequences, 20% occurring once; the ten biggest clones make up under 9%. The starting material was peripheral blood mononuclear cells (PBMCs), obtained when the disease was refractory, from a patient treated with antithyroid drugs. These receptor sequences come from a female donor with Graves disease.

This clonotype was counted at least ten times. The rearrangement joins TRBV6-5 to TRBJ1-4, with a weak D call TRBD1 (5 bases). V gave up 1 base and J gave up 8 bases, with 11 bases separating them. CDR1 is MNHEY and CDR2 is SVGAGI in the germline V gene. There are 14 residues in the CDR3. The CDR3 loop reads CASSYFGEGEKLFF. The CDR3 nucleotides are TGTGCCAGCAGTTACTTTGGGGAGGGGGAAAAACTGTTTTTT.

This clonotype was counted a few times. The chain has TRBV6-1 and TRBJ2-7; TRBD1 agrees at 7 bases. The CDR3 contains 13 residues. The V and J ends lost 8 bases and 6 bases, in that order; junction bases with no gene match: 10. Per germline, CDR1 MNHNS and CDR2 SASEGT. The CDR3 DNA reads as TGTGCCAGCGGTCCGAGACAGGGCCTCGAGCAGTACTTC. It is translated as CASGPRQGLEQYF.

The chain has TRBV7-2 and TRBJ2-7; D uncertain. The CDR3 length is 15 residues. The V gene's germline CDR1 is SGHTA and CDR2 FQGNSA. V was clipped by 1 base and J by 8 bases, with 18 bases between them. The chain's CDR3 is CASSLVTLPSGQQYF. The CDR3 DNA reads TGTGCCAGCAGCTTAGTAACCCTCCCCTCAGGACAGCAGTACTTC.